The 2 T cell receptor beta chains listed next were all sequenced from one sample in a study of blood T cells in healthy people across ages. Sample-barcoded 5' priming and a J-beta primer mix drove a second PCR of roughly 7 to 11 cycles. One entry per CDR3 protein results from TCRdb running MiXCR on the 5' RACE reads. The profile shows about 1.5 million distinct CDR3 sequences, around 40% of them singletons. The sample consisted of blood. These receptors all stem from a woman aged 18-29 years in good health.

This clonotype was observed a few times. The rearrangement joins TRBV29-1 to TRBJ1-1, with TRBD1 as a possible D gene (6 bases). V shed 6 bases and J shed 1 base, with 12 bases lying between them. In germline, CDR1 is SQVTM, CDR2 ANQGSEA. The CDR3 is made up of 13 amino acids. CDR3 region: CSVKTGSNTEAFF. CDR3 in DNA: TGCAGCGTCAAGACAGGTTCGAACACTGAAGCTTTCTTT.

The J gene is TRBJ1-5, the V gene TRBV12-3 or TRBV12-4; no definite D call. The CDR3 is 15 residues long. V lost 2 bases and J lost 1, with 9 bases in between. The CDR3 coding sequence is TGTGCCAGCAGTTTATGGGCGGAGAGCAATCAGCCCCAGCATTTT. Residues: CASSLWAESNQPQHF.